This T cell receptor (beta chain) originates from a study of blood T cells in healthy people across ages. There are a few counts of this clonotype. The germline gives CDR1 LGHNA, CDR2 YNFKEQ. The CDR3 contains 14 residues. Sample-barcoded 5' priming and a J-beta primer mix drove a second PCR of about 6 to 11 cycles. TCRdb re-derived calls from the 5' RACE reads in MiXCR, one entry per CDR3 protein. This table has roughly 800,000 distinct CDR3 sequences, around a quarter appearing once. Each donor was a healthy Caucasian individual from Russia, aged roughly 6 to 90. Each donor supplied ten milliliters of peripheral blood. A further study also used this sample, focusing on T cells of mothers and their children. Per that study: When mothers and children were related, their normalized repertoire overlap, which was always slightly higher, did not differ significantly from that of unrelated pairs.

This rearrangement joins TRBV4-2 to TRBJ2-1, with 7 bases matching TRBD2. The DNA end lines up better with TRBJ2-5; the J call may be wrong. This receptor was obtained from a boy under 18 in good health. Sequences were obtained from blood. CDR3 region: CASSQVTSPETQYF. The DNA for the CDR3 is TGTGCCAGCAGCCAGGTGACTAGCCCAGAGACCCAGTACTTC.